One and the same sample provided the 5 T cell receptor beta chains below, sequenced in a study of T cell clonality in common variable immunodeficiency. Generated by immunoSEQ multiplex PCR, the TCRdb table keeps only in-frame clones and is missing some. Listed here are some 30,000 clones without any singletons, the top ten holding around 4.5%. The sequencing input was peripheral blood mononuclear cells. The receptor set was obtained from a person aged 18-70 years in good health.

This clone was observed at least ten times. From the germline J gene comes the end of the CDR3, since the read stops 3 residues before it. The rearrangement joins TRBV5-1 to TRBJ2-3, with 7 bases that match TRBD2. V trimming: 0 bases; J trimming: 2 bases; junction bases outside the gene matches: 9. This CDR3 contains 17 residues. Looked up from germline, CDR1 is SGHRS and CDR2 is YFSETQ. CDR3 DNA, as far as it was read: TGCGCCAGCAGCTTGGGACTAGCCCGAGCTGACACAGATACG. Translation gives CASSLGLARADTDT. The CDR3 in its entirety is CASSLGLARADTDTQYF.

This clone was recorded many times. The observed sequence ends 3 residues before the CDR3 terminus, with the missing tail filled in from the germline J gene. The chain is built from TRBV7-3 and TRBJ2-1, with D perhaps TRBD1 or TRBD2 (5 bases each). The germline CDR1 and CDR2 sequences are SGHTA and FQGTGA. The CDR3 runs 16 residues. The V and J ends lost 5 bases and 3 bases respectively, with 17 bases between them. CDR3 bases read: TGTGCCAGCAGCCCTACAGGCGGAGGCTTCTACAATGAG. Translation gives CASSPTGGGFYNE. In full, the CDR3 is CASSPTGGGFYNEQFF.

This clone was observed at least ten times. The CDR3 end is not reached by the read, which stops 3 residues before it; the germline J gene fills it in. J is TRBJ2-3 and V is TRBV7-3, with TRBD2 matching 15 bases. This CDR3 spans 17 amino acids. Trimming cost V 5 bases and J 1 base; bases outside gene matches: 4. Germline CDR1 and CDR2: SGHTA and FQGTGA. CDR3 DNA, as far as it was read: TGTGCCAGCAGCCTCGGACTAGCGGGAGGGGGCACAGATACG. Translation: CASSLGLAGGGTDT. The whole CDR3 sequence reads CASSLGLAGGGTDTQYF.

This clone was seen at least ten times. The observed sequence ends 3 residues before the CDR3 terminus, with the missing tail filled in from the germline J gene. The rearrangement joins TRBV30 to TRBJ1-6; D is unresolved. Germline V lookup: CDR1 GTSNPN, CDR2 SVGIG (reference sequence). This CDR3 is 13 amino acids long. Trimming removed 0 bases at V and 9 bases at J, with 9 bases between. Here the CDR3 reads CAWSVRAGSPLHF. The DNA read from the CDR3 is TGTGCCTGGAGTGTACGGGCGGGTTCACCC.

This clone was observed many times. From the germline J gene comes the end of the CDR3, since the read stops 3 residues before it. The chain joins TRBV5-1 to TRBJ2-3; 14 bases match TRBD2. CDR1 and CDR2 (germline): SGHRS, YFSETQ. J gave up 7 bases and V 3 bases, and 7 bases lay outside the gene matches. The CDR3 sequence is 16 residues long. Here the CDR3 reads CASSSGTSGSVNTQYF. Partial CDR3 DNA: TGCGCCAGCAGCTCCGGGACTAGCGGGAGCGTGAATACG.